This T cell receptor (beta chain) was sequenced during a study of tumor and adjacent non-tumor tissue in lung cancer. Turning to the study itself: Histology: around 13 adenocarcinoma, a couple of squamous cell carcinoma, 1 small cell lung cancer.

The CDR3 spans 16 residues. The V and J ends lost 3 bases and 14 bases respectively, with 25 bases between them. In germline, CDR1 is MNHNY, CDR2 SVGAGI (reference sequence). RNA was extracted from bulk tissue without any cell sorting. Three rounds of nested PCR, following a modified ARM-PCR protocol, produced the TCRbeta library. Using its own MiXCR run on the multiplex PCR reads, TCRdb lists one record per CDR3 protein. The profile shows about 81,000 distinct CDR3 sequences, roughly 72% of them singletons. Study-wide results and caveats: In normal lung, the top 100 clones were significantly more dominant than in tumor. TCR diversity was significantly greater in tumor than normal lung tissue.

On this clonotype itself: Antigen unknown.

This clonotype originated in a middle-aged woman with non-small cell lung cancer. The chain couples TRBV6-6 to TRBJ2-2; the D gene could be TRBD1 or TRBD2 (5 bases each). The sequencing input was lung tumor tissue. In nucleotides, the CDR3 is TGTGCCAGCAGTTATGGGGCCGGGGAGAGTACCGAGGAACTGTTTTTT. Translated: CASSYGAGESTEELFF.